The 10 T cell receptor beta chains listed next were all sequenced from one sample in a study of T cells in Graves' hyperthyroidism and ophthalmopathy. Authors of the study amplified TCR beta CDR3 regions from RNA transcripts. The HTBI primer set drove a first-round RT-PCR of the TCR CDR3. TCRdb passed the multiplex PCR reads through MiXCR, listing each CDR3 protein once. The data contain approximately 510,000 distinct CDR3 sequences, about a fifth of them singletons. Sequenced material: blood. The receptors come from a man aged 18 to 29 with Graves' hyperthyroidism.

This clonotype has ten or more counts. The J gene is TRBJ2-5, the V gene TRBV12-3 or TRBV12-4, with 10 bases lining up with TRBD2. The J segment lost 5 bases and the V segment lost 6 bases, leaving 6 bases of the junction unmatched. The CDR3 covers 14 residues. CDR3 in DNA: TGTGCCAGCAGATCAGCGGGGGGGAGTGAGACCCAGTACTTC. Its protein product is CASRSAGGSETQYF.

This clonotype came up many times. V usage is TRBV20-1 and J usage is TRBJ2-7; D call uncertain. Germline lookup yields CDR1 DFQATT and CDR2 SNEGSKA (reference sequence). This CDR3 spans 12 amino acids. V gave up 5 bases and J gave up 3 bases, with 11 bases separating them. The CDR3 coding sequence is TGCAGTGCTTTGAAAGGGCGCTACGAGCAGTACTTC. It encodes CSALKGRYEQYF.

The chain uses TRBV7-8 and TRBJ2-7; either TRBD1 or TRBD2 may supply D (5 bases each). The CDR3 length is 13 residues. Germline V gene sequence: CDR1 SGHVS, CDR2 FQNEAQ. The V end lost 5 bases, the J end lost 0 bases, and 8 bases lay between the germline ends. The CDR3 loop reads CASSKGTSYEQYF. The CDR3 coding sequence is TGTGCCAGCAGCAAAGGGACCTCCTACGAGCAGTACTTC. Complete variable domain (other parts from reference TRBV7-8 and TRBJ2-7): GAGVSQSPRYKVAKRGQDVALRCDPISGHVSLFWYQQALGQGPEFLTYFQNEAQLDKSGLPSDRFFAERPEGSVSTLKIQRTQQEDSAVYLCASSKGTSYEQYFGPGTRLTVT.

This clonotype has at least ten counts. The chain combines TRBV14 with TRBJ2-7; D possibly corresponds to TRBD1 (6 bases). Per the germline V gene, CDR1 is SGHDN and CDR2 is FVKESK. The CDR3 consists of 14 residues. V was pared by 5 bases and J by 3 bases, with 14 bases between. In DNA, the CDR3 is TGTGCCAGCAGCGAACGGACAGAGAGCTACGAGCAGTACTTC. Its translation is CASSERTESYEQYF. Full variable domain (missing parts from reference TRBV14 and TRBJ2-7): EAGVTQFPSHSVIEKGQTVTLRCDPISGHDNLYWYRRVMGKEIKFLLHFVKESKQDESGMPNNRFLAERTGGTYSTLKVQPAELEDSGVYFCASSERTESYEQYFGPGTRLTVT.

This clonotype was recorded many times. The V and J genes are TRBV6-1 and TRBJ2-7, with D possibly TRBD1 on 6 matching bases. Germline loops: CDR1 MNHNS, CDR2 SASEGT. The CDR3 totals 18 residues. The germline V and J ends were trimmed by 0 bases and 0 bases, with 18 bases remaining between them. The DNA for the CDR3 is TGTGCCAGCAGTGAAGCGAAGGCCTGGGACACGAGCTCCTACGAGCAGTACTTC. This codes for CASSEAKAWDTSSYEQYF.

This clonotype was counted only a few times. The genes are TRBV6-2 or TRBV6-3 and TRBJ2-2; no clear D. Germline assignment: CDR1 MNHEY and CDR2 SVGEGT. The V and J ends lost 0 bases and 2 bases respectively, with 4 bases between them. CDR3 length: 14 amino acids. The CDR3: CASSYSLNTGELFF. The CDR3 DNA is TGTGCCAGCAGTTACTCTCTCAACACCGGGGAGCTGTTTTTT.

This clonotype has a handful of counts. The chain couples TRBV28 to TRBJ2-7; possibly TRBD2 for D (6 bases). Germline V gene lookup returns CDR1 MDHEN and CDR2 SYDVKM. V gave up 5 bases and J gave up 4 bases, with 12 bases separating them. This CDR3 has 13 residues. The CDR3 loop is CASSPRAGYEQYF. CDR3 bases: TGTGCCAGCAGTCCCAGGGCGGGGTACGAGCAGTACTTC.

J is TRBJ2-6 and V is TRBV4-1; D is uncertain. Germline CDR1 reads MGHRA; CDR2 reads YSYEKL. Trimming removed 1 base at V and 0 bases at J, with 4 bases between. This CDR3 spans 15 amino acids. The CDR3 bases are TGCGCCAGCAGCCAAGTTGCCTCTGGGGCCAACGTCCTGACTTTC. It codes for CASSQVASGANVLTF.

This sequence joins TRBV12-3 or TRBV12-4 and TRBJ2-7; the D call may be TRBD1 or TRBD2 (5 bases each). Trimming cost V 4 bases and J 0 bases, with 10 bases left between them. This CDR3 spans 14 amino acids. The CDR3 spells CASSYWDRSYEQYF. For the CDR3, the DNA is TGTGCCAGCAGTTATTGGGACCGCTCCTACGAGCAGTACTTC.

The rearrangement links TRBV10-3 to TRBJ2-5, with 7 positions matching TRBD2. The CDR3 is made up of 15 amino acids. Germline V gene data show CDR1 as ENHRY and CDR2 as SYGVKD. V trimming: 0 bases; J trimming: 2 bases; junction bases outside the gene matches: 3. The CDR3 region has the DNA TGTGCCATCAGTGAGTCGTTGGGAGGGCAAGAGACCCAGTACTTC. Protein sequence: CAISESLGGQETQYF.